This TCR beta chain was sequenced for a study of cytomegalovirus exposure and HLA in healthy donors. As concerns this clone: What it binds is not known.

Unmatched junction bases numbered 14, after V lost 3 bases and J lost 5 bases. There are 17 residues in the CDR3. CDR1 is SGHAT and CDR2 is FQNNGV in the germline V gene. PCR involved 60 Vbeta and 13 Jbeta primers. Data came from immunoSEQ multiplex PCR; TCRdb stores just in-frame clones and leaves some out. The sample yields about 130,000 clones, 70% to 80% seen once. Study results and caveats: In the analysis, some V segments, TRBV6-2 and TRBV6-3 included, were excluded as indistinguishable. Researchers reported from a later analysis that most CMV-associated TCR beta chains appeared HLA-restricted.

It was healthy bone marrow donors who served as donors. What was sequenced was PBMCs. The chain carries TRBV11-2 and TRBJ2-3, with 7 bases lining up with TRBD2. This receptor was taken from a woman aged 45-65 years in good health and CMV-seronegative. Here the CDR3 reads CASSLERGRGRKDTQYF. The CDR3 bases are TGTGCCAGCAGCTTGGAGCGGGGTAGGGGTCGTAAAGATACGCAGTATTTT.